This is a list of T cell receptor beta chains from one sample in a study of blood T cell repertoires in COVID-19. The data were produced by immunoSEQ multiplex PCR, yet TCRdb's version contains in-frame clones alone and is incomplete. In the table there are around 400,000 clones, roughly 80% of which are singletons. Sequencing was performed on PBMCs or T cells enriched from blood (not recorded which). These receptors originate from a woman aged 50 to 65 who had recovered from COVID-19. Each CDR3 is given with its conserved first and last residue.

V gene: TRBV6-4
J gene: TRBJ1-2
CDR3 protein: CASSESLGTDYTF

V gene: TRBV6-5
J gene: TRBJ1-4
CDR3 protein: CASTGVSNEKLFF

V gene: TRBV4-3
J gene: TRBJ2-6
CDR3 protein: CASSQDSAGKHSGANVLTF

V gene: TRBV27
J gene: TRBJ1-3
CDR3 protein: CASSFLSGNTIYF

V gene: TRBV4-1
J gene: TRBJ1-2
CDR3 protein: CASSHLKKGRGKRDGYTF

V gene: TRBV6-2/TRBV6-3
J gene: TRBJ2-7
CDR3 protein: CASSYSIGQGIYEQYF

V gene: TRBV10-3
J gene: TRBJ2-7
CDR3 protein: CAISESGAGRYEQYF

V gene: TRBV2
J gene: TRBJ1-2
CDR3 protein: CASSEQGAPGGYGYTF

V gene: TRBV29-1
J gene: TRBJ2-7
CDR3 protein: CSVDGRTGPHEQYF

V gene: TRBV7-2
J gene: TRBJ2-5
CDR3 protein: CASSFSMETQYF

V gene: TRBV5-3
J gene: TRBJ2-7
CDR3 protein: CARSLIGTSSTYEQYF

V gene: TRBV27
J gene: TRBJ2-6
CDR3 protein: CASRKVGTGTSGANVLTF

V gene: TRBV24-1
J gene: TRBJ2-1
CDR3 protein: CATSDRTGGYNEQFF

V gene: TRBV4-1
J gene: TRBJ1-1
CDR3 protein: CASSRTGGAFF

V gene: TRBV27
J gene: TRBJ2-2
CDR3 protein: CASSPKGLAAANTGELFF

V gene: TRBV7-9
J gene: TRBJ1-1
CDR3 protein: CASSAQGWYTEAFF

V gene: TRBV7-9
J gene: TRBJ2-7
CDR3 protein: CASNPIAGGPGEQYF

V gene: TRBV5-4
J gene: TRBJ1-2
CDR3 protein: CASRTGEAYYGYTF

V gene: TRBV10-2
J gene: TRBJ1-1
CDR3 protein: CASKSRRTADTEAFF

V gene: TRBV7-9
J gene: TRBJ2-5
CDR3 protein: CASSFRGQQETQYF

V gene: TRBV18
J gene: TRBJ1-1
CDR3 protein: CASSPLSRQGWNTEAFF

V gene: TRBV6-5
J gene: TRBJ1-2
CDR3 protein: CASSYRQGGGYTF

V gene: TRBV19
J gene: TRBJ2-3
CDR3 protein: CASKIREGLGDTQYF

V gene: TRBV4-1
J gene: TRBJ2-1
CDR3 protein: CASSQLGGFYNEQFF

V gene: TRBV7-9
J gene: TRBJ2-1
CDR3 protein: CASRLAPGEKGNEQFF

V gene: TRBV27
J gene: TRBJ1-1
CDR3 protein: CASNTIAAGGTEAFF

V gene: TRBV15
J gene: TRBJ1-5
CDR3 protein: CATSRPDRDRQPQHF

V gene: TRBV7-3
J gene: TRBJ2-5
CDR3 protein: CASSLSGRQETQYF

V gene: TRBV5-1
J gene: TRBJ2-7
CDR3 protein: CASSLGTSGFYEQYF

V gene: TRBV6-2/TRBV6-3
J gene: TRBJ2-7
CDR3 protein: CASSPSPPYEQYF

V gene: TRBV18
J gene: TRBJ2-7
CDR3 protein: CASSPYRDHEQYF

V gene: TRBV6-5
J gene: TRBJ1-4
CDR3 protein: CASRNGGLGSEKLFF

V gene: TRBV25-1
J gene: TRBJ1-1
CDR3 protein: CASSESWTGRETEAFF

V gene: TRBV16
J gene: TRBJ1-2
CDR3 protein: CASSPLTGSMSGYTF

V gene: TRBV7-2
J gene: TRBJ1-5
CDR3 protein: CASSFRVGDQPQHF

V gene: TRBV6-5
J gene: TRBJ2-1
CDR3 protein: CASSYLPGLNNEQFF

V gene: TRBV4-2
J gene: TRBJ1-6
CDR3 protein: CASSLTGNNSPLHF

V gene: TRBV5-1
J gene: TRBJ1-4
CDR3 protein: CASSLEGANEKLFF

V gene: TRBV19
J gene: TRBJ2-1
CDR3 protein: CASSLYNEQFF

V gene: TRBV21-1
J gene: TRBJ2-7
CDR3 protein: CASSAQGQGGYEQYF

V gene: TRBV6-5
J gene: TRBJ2-7
CDR3 protein: CASSYLTGGTTYEQYF

V gene: TRBV10-3
J gene: TRBJ1-2
CDR3 protein: CAIRSGEADGYTF